The source of this T cell receptor beta chain is a study of T cell changes during pregnancy in multiple sclerosis (dated 2019 in TCRdb). With regard to the full study: In women with multiple sclerosis, the researchers looked at how the T cell repertoire shifted as pregnancy progressed.

The method was the immunoSEQ multiplex PCR assay. TCRdb's version of the immuneACCESS table is confined to in-frame rearrangements and falls short of the full clone set. An unresolved V gene accounts for under half of the shortfall where checked; the remainder is of unknown origin. The sample table lists about 68,000 clones, less than 95% of them with a count of one. The ten most abundant clones make up 1.5% of the sample. Measured from the cysteine to the phenylalanine, the CDR3 is 17 residues long. Only CDR3 DNA is held: 51 bases, read in frame from base 1. Based on the germline V gene, the CDR1 and CDR2 sequences are SGHVS and FQNEAQ. V ends up 5 bases short and J 1 base short, with an unmatched junction base count of 11. To note about this clone: The specificity of this receptor is unknown. No quality values exist for individual bases; no much larger clone is one base distant.

The starting material was peripheral blood, obtained in the third trimester of pregnancy. The chain is made from TRBV7-8 and TRBJ2-3, with 8 junctional bases fitting TRBD1. The sequence came from a female donor with multiple sclerosis, enrolled in a pregnancy study. The CDR3 amino acid sequence is: CASSTPDRAEGTDTQYF. The nucleotide sequence reads as follows: TGTGCCAGCAGCACCCCGGACAGGGCTGAAGGCACAGATACGCAGTATTTT.